This T cell receptor (beta chain) came from a study of blood T cells in healthy people across ages. V dropped 6 bases and J dropped 8 bases, with 14 bases sitting between them. This CDR3 is built from 12 residues. Looked up from germline, CDR1 is DFQATT and CDR2 is SNEGSKA (reference sequence). With a J-beta primer mix and a sample-barcoded 5' primer, a second PCR ran 7 to 11 cycles. Samples each returned at least 2.5 million CDR3-containing paired-end reads. TCRdb redid the calling of the 5' RACE reads with MiXCR, one entry per CDR3 protein. The sample has approximately 940,000 distinct CDR3 sequences, 48% seen once. Every donor gave 9.5 to 10 milliliters of peripheral blood. Each sample had at least 6 million PBMCs isolated. There were at least 5.5 micrograms of total RNA extracted from every sample.

The chain carries TRBV20-1 and TRBJ2-1; the D gene is possibly TRBD2 (6 bases). Source material: blood. The receptor's source is a young man in good health. The CDR3 sequence: CSAAGGPHEQFF. CDR3 sequence (DNA): TGCAGTGCCGCCGGGGGACCACATGAGCAGTTCTTC.